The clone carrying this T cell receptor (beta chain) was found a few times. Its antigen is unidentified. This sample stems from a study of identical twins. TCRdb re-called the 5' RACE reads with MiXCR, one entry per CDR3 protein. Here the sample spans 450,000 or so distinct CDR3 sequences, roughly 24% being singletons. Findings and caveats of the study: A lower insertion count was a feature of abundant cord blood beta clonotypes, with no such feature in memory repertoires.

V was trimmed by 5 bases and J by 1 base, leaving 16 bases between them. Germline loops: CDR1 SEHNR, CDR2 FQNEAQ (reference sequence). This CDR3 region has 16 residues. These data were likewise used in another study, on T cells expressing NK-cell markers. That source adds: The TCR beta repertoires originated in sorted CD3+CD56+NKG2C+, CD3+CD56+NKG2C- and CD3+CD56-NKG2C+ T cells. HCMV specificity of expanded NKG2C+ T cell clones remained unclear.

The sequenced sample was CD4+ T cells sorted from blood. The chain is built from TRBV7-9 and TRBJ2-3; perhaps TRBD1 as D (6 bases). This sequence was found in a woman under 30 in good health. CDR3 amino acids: CASSASPGHRTDTQYF. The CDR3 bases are TGTGCCAGCAGCGCCTCCCCGGGACACCGCACAGATACGCAGTATTTT. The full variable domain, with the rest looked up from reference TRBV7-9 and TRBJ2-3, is DTGVSQNPRHKITKRGQNVTFRCDPISEHNRLYWYRQTLGQGPEFLTYFQNEAQLEKSRLLSDRFSAERPKGSFSTLEIQRTEQGDSAMYLCASSASPGHRTDTQYFGPGTRLTVL.